A single sample is the source of the 31 T cell receptor beta chains below, sequenced in a study of shared clonotypes between healthy human individuals. The table came from immunoSEQ multiplex PCR; TCRdb's copy has only in-frame clones and leaves some out. The sample carries around 690,000 clones, roughly 87% recorded once. Sequenced input: memory CD8+ T cells from PBMCs. The subset here: CD45RO+ cells pooled with CCR7-negative TemRA cells. Receptors were obtained from a young man in good health. Some clones in this sample may be carry-over from other donors' samples.

This chain connects TRBV5-1 to TRBJ2-7; D may match TRBD1 or TRBD2 (5 bases each). From germline, CDR1 is SGHRS and CDR2 YFSETQ. The CDR3 loop spans 15 amino acids. With 1 base removed from V and 3 bases from J, the gap between germline ends came to 14 bases. The CDR3 is CASSLRYGTNYEQYF. The DNA of the CDR3 is TGCGCCAGCAGCTTGAGATACGGGACGAACTACGAGCAGTACTTC.

This chain joins TRBV2 and TRBJ2-5; D remains unclear. The V end was cut by 3 bases, the J end by 5 bases, with 10 bases between. The CDR3 runs 13 residues. Germline V gene sequence: CDR1 SNHLY, CDR2 FYNNEI. CDR3 region: CASSEESAETQYF. The CDR3 coding sequence is TGTGCCAGCAGTGAGGAGTCTGCGGAGACCCAGTACTTC.

The chain couples TRBV5-6 to TRBJ2-1; no clear D. CDR1 is SGHDT and CDR2 is YYEEEE in the germline V gene. The CDR3 has 14 amino acids. V gave up 6 bases and J gave up 0 bases, with 10 bases separating them. CDR3 sequence: CASKSQSSYNEQFF. The CDR3 region has the DNA TGTGCCAGCAAGTCCCAAAGCTCCTACAATGAGCAGTTCTTC.

The rearrangement links TRBV25-1 to TRBJ2-4, with 9 bases aligning to TRBD1. Unmatched junction bases numbered 3, after V lost 1 base and J lost 8 bases. Germline values: CDR1 MGHDK, CDR2 SYGVNS. This CDR3 is built from 14 residues. In DNA form, the CDR3 reads TGTGCCAGCAGTGAATTCGACAGGGGGGACATTCAGTACTTC. Translated: CASSEFDRGDIQYF.

J is TRBJ2-4 and V is TRBV28; 14 bases match TRBD2. With 3 bases clipped from V and 0 bases from J, the junction kept 10 bases outside the gene matches. Germline CDR1 reads MDHEN; CDR2 reads SYDVKM. The CDR3 covers 20 residues. The CDR3 reads CASSFPSTSGRARAKNIQYF. The CDR3 DNA reads TGTGCCAGCAGTTTTCCTTCGACTAGCGGGAGGGCCCGAGCCAAAAACATTCAGTACTTC.

The chain uses TRBV19 and TRBJ2-1; D may be TRBD1 or TRBD2 (6 bases each). The germline V gene encodes CDR1 LNHDA and CDR2 SQIVND (reference sequence). CDR3 length: 14 amino acids. The germline V and J ends were trimmed by 5 bases and 4 bases, with 12 bases remaining between them. The CDR3 here is CASSGGPEYNEQFF. In DNA, the CDR3 is TGTGCCAGTAGTGGGGGGCCCGAATACAATGAGCAGTTCTTC. Complete variable domain (other parts from reference TRBV19 and TRBJ2-1): DGGITQSPKYLFRKEGQNVTLSCEQNLNHDAMYWYRQDPGQGLRLIYYSQIVNDFQKGDIAEGYSVSREKKESFPLTVTSAQKNPTAFYLCASSGGPEYNEQFFGPGTRLTVL.

The genes are TRBV16 and TRBJ2-2, with D hard to call. Between the trimmed V and J ends, which lost 0 bases and 6 bases, there was a span of 2 bases. This CDR3 comprises 12 residues. Germline V gene lookup returns CDR1 KGHSY and CDR2 FQNENV. The CDR3 protein is CASSQSAGELFF. CDR3 bases: TGTGCCAGCAGCCAATCCGCCGGGGAGCTGTTTTTT.

This clone appeared once. J is TRBJ2-3 and V is TRBV7-9; perhaps TRBD1 as D (6 bases). This CDR3 contains 15 residues. CDR1 and CDR2 from the germline V gene are SEHNR and FQNEAQ (reference sequence). With 5 bases removed from V and 0 bases from J, the gap between germline ends came to 12 bases. The CDR3, as DNA: TGTGCCAGCAGCGCCAGACAGGACAGCACAGATACGCAGTATTTT. It codes for CASSARQDSTDTQYF.

The gene calls are TRBV5-6 and TRBJ2-1; possible D gene TRBD2, 6 bases. V lost 0 bases and J lost 0, with 13 bases in between. This CDR3 is 17 amino acids long. Germline V gene sequence: CDR1 SGHDT, CDR2 YYEEEE. CDR3 region: CASSLEGLLPSYNEQFF. DNA for the CDR3: TGTGCCAGCAGCTTGGAGGGACTCCTACCCTCCTACAATGAGCAGTTCTTC.

V usage is TRBV9 and J usage is TRBJ2-5; D possibly corresponds to TRBD1 (5 bases). There are 14 residues in the CDR3. Between the trimmed V and J ends, which lost 0 bases and 3 bases, there was a span of 9 bases. The germline V gene encodes CDR1 SGDLS and CDR2 YYNGEE. The CDR3 region is CASSVAAGKETQYF. CDR3 nucleotide sequence: TGTGCCAGCAGCGTAGCGGCAGGGAAAGAGACCCAGTACTTC.

J is TRBJ2-2 and V is TRBV21-1; the table's TRBD1 call for D was not verified on the DNA. TRBV21-1 is annotated as a pseudogene. The CDR3 length is 16 residues. The CDR3 sequence is CASSSTGHGNTGELFF. Written as DNA, the CDR3 is TGTGCCAGCAGCTCGACGGGACACGGTAACACCGGGGAGCTGTTTTTT.

The chain recombines TRBV27 with TRBJ2-7; D might be TRBD2 (6 bases). CDR3 length: 14 amino acids. V lost 2 bases and J 3 bases, leaving 11 bases between the germline ends. Germline lookup yields CDR1 MNHEY and CDR2 SMNVEV (reference sequence). The CDR3, as DNA: TGTGCCAGCAGTTTACTAGCGACAAACTACGAGCAGTACTTC. This translates into CASSLLATNYEQYF.

The chain couples TRBV4-2 to TRBJ1-4; TRBD1 aligns across 9 bases. The CDR3 is 13 residues long. The germline V gene encodes CDR1 LGHNA and CDR2 YNFKEQ. Trimming took 4 bases from V and 13 from J; bases not matched to a gene: 7. DNA for the CDR3: TGTGCCAGCAGCCTAGGGACAGGGAAGGGACTGTTTTTT. This codes for CASSLGTGKGLFF.

The chain uses TRBV7-9 and TRBJ1-2; no clear D. Trimming took off 7 bases at V and 4 bases at J, with 19 bases between the two ends. The CDR3 runs 15 residues. CDR1 SEHNR and CDR2 FQNEAQ come from the germline V gene (reference sequence). The DNA for the CDR3 is TGTGCCAGCACCTCCGATGCGGTCGGGGTCTATGGCTACACCTTC. Protein: CASTSDAVGVYGYTF.

The genes are TRBV28 and TRBJ2-3, with a weak D call TRBD2 (6 bases). The CDR3 is 18 residues long. The germline gives CDR1 MDHEN, CDR2 SYDVKM. V was trimmed by 1 base and J by 2 bases, leaving 19 bases between them. The CDR3 nucleotides are TGTGCCAGCAGTTTATTCGGCATGGCGGAGGGTCTCACAGATACGCAGTATTTT. Its protein product is CASSLFGMAEGLTDTQYF. Filled out from reference TRBV28 and TRBJ2-3, the complete variable domain reads DVKVTQSSRYLVKRTGEKVFLECVQDMDHENMFWYRQDPGLGLRLIYFSYDVKMKEKGDIPEGYSVSREKKERFSLILESASTNQTSMYLCASSLFGMAEGLTDTQYFGPGTRLTVL.

This chain joins TRBV7-9 and TRBJ1-6, with 7 bases matching TRBD1. With V trimmed by 5 bases and J by 7 bases, 8 bases remained unmatched. The CDR3 is 15 residues long. CDR1 is SEHNR and CDR2 is FQNEAQ in the germline V gene (reference sequence). The DNA of the CDR3 is TGTGCCAGCAGCCCGCCCGGGACAGACAATTCACCCCTCCACTTT. Translating it yields CASSPPGTDNSPLHF.

The CDR3 DNA follows: TGTGCCAGCAGTTCTCCGGGACACAACACTGAAGCTTTCTTT. Amino acid sequence: CASSSPGHNTEAFF. The chain couples TRBV6-5 to TRBJ1-1; a possible D gene is TRBD1 (6 bases). V gave up 4 bases and J gave up 2 bases, with 11 bases separating them. There are 14 residues in the CDR3. CDR1 is MNHEY, CDR2 SVGAGI, per germline.

In this sample, this clone turned up a few times. The rearrangement uses TRBV2 and TRBJ2-7, with D perhaps matching TRBD1 (5 bases). Germline lookup yields CDR1 SNHLY and CDR2 FYNNEI. This CDR3 is 13 amino acids long. V was pared by 7 bases and J by 4 bases, with 14 bases between. The CDR3 bases are TGTGCCAGCACAGGGTTTGCAATATACGAGCAGTACTTC. The encoded protein is CASTGFAIYEQYF.

This rearrangement joins TRBV7-9 to TRBJ2-5, with D unclear. Trimming cost V 3 bases and J 4 bases, with 9 bases left between them. Germline lookup yields CDR1 SEHNR and CDR2 FQNEAQ (reference sequence). The length of the CDR3 is 13 residues. The CDR3 spells CASSFYLTETQYF. CDR3 sequence (DNA): TGTGCCAGCAGCTTCTATTTAACAGAGACCCAGTACTTC.

This chain uses TRBV9 with TRBJ1-1, with unresolved D. From germline, CDR1 is SGDLS and CDR2 YYNGEE. V was trimmed by 4 bases and J by 3 bases, leaving 19 bases between them. CDR3 length equals 16 residues. CDR3 sequence reads: CASSSFVGIGDTEAFF. The CDR3 DNA follows: TGTGCCAGCAGCAGCTTTGTTGGGATCGGAGACACTGAAGCTTTCTTT.

The sample holds many counts of this clone. This sequence joins TRBV2 and TRBJ2-3, with 8 bases identical to TRBD2. This CDR3 spans 16 amino acids. V dropped 3 bases and J dropped 7; count of bases not matched to a gene: 12. From germline, CDR1 is SNHLY and CDR2 FYNNEI. The CDR3 loop reads CASSDRGTRDQNTQYF. The DNA for the CDR3 is TGTGCCAGCAGTGATCGTGGGACTAGGGACCAGAATACGCAGTATTTT. The full variable domain, completed using reference TRBV2 and TRBJ2-3, is EPEVTQTPSHQVTQMGQEVILRCVPISNHLYFYWYRQILGQKVEFLVSFYNNEISEKSEIFDDQFSVERPDGSNFTLKIRSTKLEDSAMYFCASSDRGTRDQNTQYFGPGTRLTVL.

V and J are TRBV7-9 and TRBJ2-3; 10 positions agree with TRBD1. CDR3 length: 16 amino acids. CDR1 is SEHNR and CDR2 is FQNEAQ in the germline V gene (reference sequence). The V segment lost 6 bases and the J segment 5 bases; nucleotides outside the gene matches: 11. CDR3 sequence: CASSVQGQGDVDTQYF. CDR3 DNA sequence: TGTGCCAGCAGTGTTCAAGGACAGGGGGACGTAGATACGCAGTATTTT.

This sequence joins TRBV7-9 and TRBJ2-3, with D hard to call. V lost 4 bases and J 0 bases, leaving 11 bases between the germline ends. Germline V gene sequence: CDR1 SEHNR, CDR2 FQNEAQ (reference sequence). The CDR3 has 15 amino acids. CDR3 in DNA: TGTGCCAGCAGCTCCCCACTGGATAGCACAGATACGCAGTATTTT. Translation gives CASSSPLDSTDTQYF.

The chain has TRBV7-9 and TRBJ1-1; possibly TRBD1 for D (5 bases). Trimming cost V 2 bases and J 0 bases, with 10 bases left between them. The CDR3 contains 15 residues. CDR1 and CDR2 from the germline V gene are SEHNR and FQNEAQ (reference sequence). The DNA for the CDR3 is TGTGCCAGCAGCTTACGGGACGGAGTGAACACTGAAGCTTTCTTT. This gives the protein CASSLRDGVNTEAFF.

This clone was recorded only once. This chain uses TRBV5-4 with TRBJ2-2; no reliable D call. CDR3 size: 13 residues. Trimming cost V 2 bases and J 4 bases, with 6 bases left between them. The V gene's germline CDR1 is SGHNT and CDR2 YYREEE (reference sequence). CDR3 protein: CASSFLSTGELFF. The CDR3 DNA reads as TGTGCCAGCAGCTTTTTAAGCACCGGGGAGCTGTTTTTT. Drawing the rest from reference TRBV5-4 and TRBJ2-2, the complete variable domain is ETGVTQSPTHLIKTRGQQVTLRCSSQSGHNTVSWYQQALGQGPQFIFQYYREEENGRGNFPPRFSGLQFPNYSSELNVNALELDDSALYLCASSFLSTGELFFGEGSRLTVL.

This clone was counted a single time. The chain combines TRBV27 with TRBJ2-7; unclear D gene. Germline CDR1 reads MNHEY; CDR2 reads SMNVEV (reference sequence). This CDR3 region has 13 residues. Between the trimmed V and J ends, which lost 0 bases and 4 bases, there was a span of 7 bases. This chain's CDR3 is CASSLSESYEQYF. Here the CDR3 DNA reads TGTGCCAGCAGTTTATCTGAGTCGTACGAGCAGTACTTC.

This chain connects TRBV25-1 to TRBJ2-2; D may be TRBD1 (6 bases). The V and J ends lost 0 bases and 6 bases respectively, with 14 bases between them. The CDR3 is 16 amino acids. CDR1 is MGHDK and CDR2 is SYGVNS in the germline V gene. In DNA, the CDR3 is TGTGCCAGCAGTGAATATGGGGTCAGGGGTCCCGGGGAGCTGTTTTTT. It translates to CASSEYGVRGPGELFF.

V and J are TRBV28 and TRBJ2-7, with TRBD2 identical over 9 bases. CDR3 length: 16 residues. Germline loops: CDR1 MDHEN, CDR2 SYDVKM. Germline trimming cut 4 bases from V and 4 bases from J; bases unmatched to any gene: 11. The CDR3, as DNA: TGTGCCAGCAGTTCTTGGCTAGCGGGGAACTTATACGAGCAGTACTTC. It encodes CASSSWLAGNLYEQYF. The full variable domain, rest sourced from reference TRBV28 and TRBJ2-7, is DVKVTQSSRYLVKRTGEKVFLECVQDMDHENMFWYRQDPGLGLRLIYFSYDVKMKEKGDIPEGYSVSREKKERFSLILESASTNQTSMYLCASSSWLAGNLYEQYFGPGTRLTVT.

The rearrangement uses TRBV14 and TRBJ1-2; D remains ambiguous. Germline CDR1 and CDR2: SGHDN and FVKESK. The ends were cut back, 3 bases at V and 5 bases at J, with 13 bases in the middle. The CDR3 runs 14 residues. This CDR3 is CASSQTLGSYGYTF. CDR3 nucleotide sequence: TGTGCCAGCAGCCAGACATTGGGGTCGTATGGCTACACCTTC.

The CDR3 bases are TGTGCCAGCACAAACCCGGAATACAATGAGCAGTTCTTC. The encoded protein is CASTNPEYNEQFF. The chain employs TRBV6-5 and TRBJ2-1; no definite D call. The V gene's germline CDR1 is MNHEY and CDR2 SVGAGI. V was trimmed by 7 bases and J by 4 bases, leaving 11 bases between them. The CDR3 extends over 13 amino acids.

This chain links TRBV27 with TRBJ2-7, with TRBD2 matching over 7 bases. V was pared by 6 bases and J by 7 bases, with 18 bases of the junction left unmatched. Per germline, CDR1 MNHEY and CDR2 SMNVEV (reference sequence). This CDR3 has 16 residues. CDR3 DNA: TGTGCCAGCAGCTCGCCCAAGAGGGAGGGTCTGAGGGAGCAGTACTTC. Its translation: CASSSPKREGLREQYF.